The 30 T cell receptor beta chains presented below share a single source sample, sequenced in a study of OX40 agonist ivuxolimab in advanced cancers. Produced via immunoSEQ multiplex PCR; TCRdb's table is partial and in-frame only. The sample has over 60,000 clones; more than 65% are singletons. The input for sequencing was CD4+ or CD8+ T cells sorted from blood, taken in a trial of the OX40 agonist ivuxolimab. The receptors here all came from an adult with an advanced solid tumor such as melanoma, head and neck, liver or kidney cancer.

Turning to this clone: An end of the junction does not agree with germline; a read error may underlie this. The chain uses TRBV7-7 and TRBJ2-2; D is possibly TRBD1 (5 bases). Germline-derived CDR1 and CDR2 are SSHAT and FNYEAQ (reference sequence). The CDR3 has 14 amino acids. This CDR3 is CASSLDRNTGELFF. The CDR3 DNA sequence: TGTGCTAGCAGCTTAGACAGGAACACCGGGGAGCTGTTTTTT.

CDR3 amino acids: CASSVAGRARGETQYF. The CDR3 DNA is TGTGCCAGCAGCGTAGCCGGAAGGGCCAGGGGAGAGACCCAGTACTTC. The chain employs TRBV9 and TRBJ2-5; weak D call: TRBD1 (6 bases). V was shortened by 0 bases and J by 4 bases, with 16 bases between the two germline ends. The CDR3 contains 16 residues. Germline loops: CDR1 SGDLS, CDR2 YYNGEE.

This clone was seen a few times. The V gene is TRBV5-1, the J gene TRBJ1-6; 7 nucleotides line up with TRBD1. Looked up from germline, CDR1 is SGHRS and CDR2 is YFSETQ. There are 16 residues in the CDR3. V shed 2 bases and J 14 bases; nucleotides not matched to a gene: 16. CDR3 nucleotides: TGCGCCAGCAGCTTCGGGAGCGGAGGGACAGTCAGTTCCCTCCACTTT. Protein: CASSFGSGGTVSSLHF. Using reference TRBV5-1 and TRBJ1-6 for the parts outside the CDR3, the full variable domain is KAGVTQTPRYLIKTRGQQVTLSCSPISGHRSVSWYQQTPGQGLQFLFEYFSETQRNKGNFPGRFSGRQFSNSRSEMNVSTLELGDSALYLCASSFGSGGTVSSLHFGNGTRLTVT.

The chain is built from TRBV7-9 and TRBJ2-7; no clear D gene. V was shortened by 4 bases and J by 0 bases, with 16 bases between the two germline ends. Germline V gene sequence: CDR1 SEHNR, CDR2 FQNEAQ (reference sequence). The length of the CDR3 is 16 residues. CDR3 in amino acids: CASSSLRIAISYEQYF. DNA of the CDR3: TGTGCCAGCAGCTCACTCAGGATAGCTATCTCCTACGAGCAGTACTTC. Together with reference TRBV7-9 and TRBJ2-7, the CDR3 gives the full variable domain: DTGVSQNPRHKITKRGQNVTFRCDPISEHNRLYWYRQTLGQGPEFLTYFQNEAQLEKSRLLSDRFSAERPKGSFSTLEIQRTEQGDSAMYLCASSSLRIAISYEQYFGPGTRLTVT.

J is TRBJ2-5 and V is TRBV6-5, with a tentative D call TRBD1 (5 bases). Per the germline V gene, CDR1 is MNHEY and CDR2 is SVGAGI. Deletions cut 5 bases from V and 7 bases from J, with 17 bases between. This CDR3 contains 14 residues. For the CDR3, the DNA is TGTGCCAGCAGTCCTACAGGAAACGGTGGGACCCAGTACTTC. This translates into CASSPTGNGGTQYF.

V is TRBV4-3 and J is TRBJ2-7; the match to TRBD2 covers 11 bases. This CDR3 contains 14 residues. Germline-derived CDR1 and CDR2 are LGHNA and YSLEER. After removal of 2 bases from V and 3 bases from J, the junction contained 0 bases not matched to a gene. The chain's CDR3 is CASSQTSGGYEQYF. CDR3 DNA sequence: TGCGCCAGCAGCCAAACTAGCGGGGGCTACGAGCAGTACTTC.

The chain employs TRBV5-4 and TRBJ2-7, with no clear D. This CDR3 is built from 16 residues. Germline assignment: CDR1 SGHNT and CDR2 YYREEE (reference sequence). Trimming removed 0 bases from V and 3 bases from J, with 16 bases in between. The CDR3 region is CASSLGSPGSGYEQYF. CDR3 bases: TGTGCCAGCAGCTTGGGTTCCCCCGGCTCCGGCTACGAGCAGTACTTC. Combining the CDR3 with reference TRBV5-4 and TRBJ2-7 gives the whole variable domain ETGVTQSPTHLIKTRGQQVTLRCSSQSGHNTVSWYQQALGQGPQFIFQYYREEENGRGNFPPRFSGLQFPNYSSELNVNALELDDSALYLCASSLGSPGSGYEQYFGPGTRLTVT.

The gene calls are TRBV9 and TRBJ1-2, with a tentative D call TRBD1 (6 bases). Between the trimmed V and J ends, which lost 2 bases and 4 bases, there was a span of 21 bases. Germline CDR1 is SGDLS and CDR2 is YYNGEE. The CDR3 is 17 residues long. The CDR3: CASSVTPRDTVGYGYTF. The CDR3 DNA follows: TGTGCCAGCAGCGTTACCCCCCGGGACACCGTAGGCTATGGCTACACCTTC.

This clone was picked up a small number of times. The genes are TRBV5-1 and TRBJ2-5, with a tentative D call TRBD2 (5 bases). With 0 bases removed from V and 4 bases from J, the gap between germline ends came to 16 bases. The CDR3 spans 16 residues. Germline loops: CDR1 SGHRS, CDR2 YFSETQ. The CDR3 loop reads CASSLDRGSTRETQYF. The CDR3 nucleotides are TGCGCCAGCAGCTTGGATCGAGGGTCGACTCGAGAGACCCAGTACTTC.

This chain links TRBV10-3 with TRBJ2-5, with TRBD1 matching 8 bases. Germline assignment: CDR1 ENHRY and CDR2 SYGVKD. CDR3 size: 13 residues. J gave up 5 bases and V 4 bases, and 3 bases lay outside the gene matches. As DNA, the CDR3 is TGTGCCATCAGTGGGGGACAGGAGGAGACCCAGTACTTC. Residues: CAISGGQEETQYF.

This rearrangement joins TRBV5-1 to TRBJ1-4, with D perhaps TRBD1 (6 bases). Germline-derived CDR1 and CDR2 are SGHRS and YFSETQ. The CDR3 extends over 15 amino acids. V dropped 5 bases and J dropped 3 bases, with 14 bases sitting between them. The CDR3 sequence: CASRGAGTPNEKLFF. DNA for the CDR3: TGCGCCAGCAGGGGGGCCGGGACACCTAATGAAAAACTGTTTTTT.

The chain has TRBV19 and TRBJ1-6; D ambiguous. The CDR3 is made up of 13 amino acids. Germline V gives CDR1 LNHDA, CDR2 SQIVND (reference sequence). The ends were cut back, 3 bases at V and 11 bases at J, with 11 bases in the middle. The CDR3 loop reads CASSINPAPPLHF. CDR3 sequence (DNA): TGTGCCAGTAGTATTAACCCGGCGCCACCCCTCCACTTT.

This clone was observed once. The genes are TRBV27 and TRBJ1-6, with TRBD1 matching 8 bases. The CDR3 sequence is 15 residues long. V lost 5 bases and J lost 7; bases outside the gene matches: 7. Germline assignment: CDR1 MNHEY and CDR2 SMNVEV (reference sequence). The DNA of the CDR3 is TGTGCCAGCAGTACCCGGACAGGGCCGAATTCACCCCTCCACTTT. It yields the protein CASSTRTGPNSPLHF.

This rearrangement joins TRBV7-9 to TRBJ2-3, with 9 bases lining up with TRBD1. Germline V gene sequence: CDR1 SEHNR, CDR2 FQNEAQ (reference sequence). The length of the CDR3 is 15 residues. J gave up 6 bases and V 7 bases, and 11 bases lay outside the gene matches. In DNA form, the CDR3 reads TGTGCCAGCACCCCAACAGGGGGCGCATCGGATACGCAGTATTTT. Translated, it gives CASTPTGGASDTQYF.

V and J are TRBV9 and TRBJ2-7; D not certain. The CDR3 has 17 amino acids. In germline, CDR1 is SGDLS, CDR2 YYNGEE. The germline V and J ends were trimmed by 3 bases and 3 bases, with 22 bases remaining between them. The CDR3 sequence: CASSAASNSFLDYEQYF. The DNA for the CDR3 is TGTGCCAGCAGCGCCGCCTCGAACAGCTTTCTCGACTACGAGCAGTACTTC.

The chain carries TRBV11-3 and TRBJ2-1; 7 bases align to TRBD1. The CDR3 has 13 amino acids. Losses at the gene ends were 5 bases for V and 5 bases for J; bases not matched to a gene: 3. CDR1 is SGHNT, CDR2 YENEEA, per germline. This CDR3 reads CASSAGQDNEQFF. The CDR3 DNA reads TGTGCCAGCAGCGCCGGACAGGACAATGAGCAGTTCTTC.

There are a few counts of this clone. The chain couples TRBV2 to TRBJ1-2; D unresolved. Germline V gene sequence: CDR1 SNHLY, CDR2 FYNNEI. Trimming removed 5 bases from V and 4 bases from J, with 8 bases in between. The CDR3 is 12 residues long. The CDR3 loop is CASSPLPYGYTF. DNA for the CDR3: TGTGCCAGCAGTCCACTGCCCTATGGCTACACCTTC.

This chain joins TRBV9 and TRBJ1-2; D is perhaps TRBD1 (5 bases). CDR3 size: 17 residues. Trimming removed 3 bases at V and 3 bases at J, with 21 bases between. Per germline, CDR1 SGDLS and CDR2 YYNGEE. CDR3 in DNA: TGTGCCAGCAGCGCCCTAGGGATCGGGGCGTCCTACTATGGCTACACCTTC. This encodes CASSALGIGASYYGYTF. Filled out from reference TRBV9 and TRBJ1-2, the complete variable domain reads DSGVTQTPKHLITATGQRVTLRCSPRSGDLSVYWYQQSLDQGLQFLIQYYNGEERAKGNILERFSAQQFPDLHSELNLSSLELGDSALYFCASSALGIGASYYGYTFGSGTRLTVV.

This chain uses TRBV7-9 with TRBJ1-2; D ambiguous. V was shortened by 1 base and J by 8 bases, with 8 bases between the two germline ends. The CDR3 is made up of 12 amino acids. Germline lookup yields CDR1 SEHNR and CDR2 FQNEAQ (reference sequence). The CDR3, as DNA: TGTGCCAGCAGCTTAGAGAACTTAGGCTACACCTTC. Encoded protein: CASSLENLGYTF.

This chain connects TRBV9 to TRBJ2-2; TRBD1 aligns across 11 bases. Germline values: CDR1 SGDLS, CDR2 YYNGEE. CDR3 length equals 16 residues. J lost 5 bases, V lost 2 bases, and 5 bases had no gene match. CDR3 in amino acids: CASSVGQGAGTGELFF. The DNA of the CDR3 is TGTGCCAGCAGCGTCGGACAGGGGGCGGGAACCGGGGAGCTGTTTTTT.

The sample holds a few counts of this clone. The CDR3 nucleotides read TGTGCCAGCTCACCACAAGGGCTAGCGGGGGTCAATGAGCAGTTCTTC. Protein product: CASSPQGLAGVNEQFF. The rearrangement joins TRBV18 to TRBJ2-1; 10 nucleotides line up with TRBD2. The V gene's germline CDR1 is KGHSH and CDR2 LQKENI. The CDR3 covers 16 residues. Losses at the gene ends were 1 base for V and 6 bases for J; bases not matched to a gene: 6.

The chain carries TRBV5-6 and TRBJ2-1; 7 nucleotides align to TRBD1. Germline assignment: CDR1 SGHDT and CDR2 YYEEEE. The CDR3 has 13 residues. The V gene end was trimmed by 4 bases and the J gene end by 8 bases; junction bases not matched to a gene: 6. The CDR3 DNA is TGTGCCAGCAGCAGACCCACAGGGGATGAGCAGTTCTTC. It translates to CASSRPTGDEQFF.

The V gene is TRBV5-1, the J gene TRBJ1-6; no clear D gene. Germline V gene sequence: CDR1 SGHRS, CDR2 YFSETQ. The CDR3 runs 16 residues. V lost 0 bases and J lost 0, with 7 bases in between. Written as DNA, the CDR3 is TGCGCCAGCAGCTTGGACTCGAGCTCCTATAATTCACCCCTCCACTTT. Its translation is CASSLDSSSYNSPLHF.

CDR3 protein: CASSFRENSPLHF. CDR3 in DNA: TGCGCCAGCAGCTTTCGAGAGAATTCACCCCTCCACTTT. The J gene is TRBJ1-6, the V gene TRBV5-1, with unresolved D. Between the trimmed V and J ends, which lost 2 bases and 7 bases, there was a span of 7 bases. The V gene's germline CDR1 is SGHRS and CDR2 YFSETQ. The CDR3 is 13 residues long.

The rearrangement uses TRBV4-3 and TRBJ2-3; 9 bases fit TRBD1. This CDR3 spans 15 amino acids. The V gene's germline CDR1 is LGHNA and CDR2 YSLEER. The ends lost 0 bases at V and 5 bases at J; junction bases unmatched: 3. CDR3 nucleotides: TGCGCCAGCAGCCAAGAAACAGGGGGCATAGATACGCAGTATTTT. Residues: CASSQETGGIDTQYF.

With regard to this clone: In the same sample, other DNA sequences code for this CDR3. The chain joins TRBV6-5 to TRBJ1-4; D gene uncertain. Germline V gives CDR1 MNHEY, CDR2 SVGAGI. This CDR3 has 15 amino acids. Deletions cut 2 bases from V and 0 bases from J, with 7 bases between. The CDR3 is CASSYSGATNEKLFF. Written as DNA, the CDR3 is TGTGCCAGCAGTTACAGCGGGGCAACTAATGAAAAACTGTTTTTT.

This clone was counted only a few times. The V and J genes are TRBV14 and TRBJ2-3, with unresolved D. The ends were cut back, 2 bases at V and 3 bases at J, with 3 bases in the middle. Looked up from germline, CDR1 is SGHDN and CDR2 is FVKESK. The CDR3 contains 12 residues. CDR3 coding DNA: TGTGCCAGCAGCCAACGAACAGATACGCAGTATTTT. Protein product: CASSQRTDTQYF.

The chain has TRBV5-1 and TRBJ1-2; a possible D gene is TRBD1 (5 bases). The germline CDR1 and CDR2 sequences are SGHRS and YFSETQ. This CDR3 comprises 14 residues. Trimming took 1 base from V and 4 from J, leaving 11 bases between them. CDR3 amino acids: CASSLREGSYGYTF. Written as DNA, the CDR3 is TGCGCCAGCAGCTTGAGGGAGGGGAGCTATGGCTACACCTTC.

V is TRBV11-2 and J is TRBJ2-7; tentative D call: TRBD2 (6 bases). Germline V gives CDR1 SGHAT, CDR2 FQNNGV. The germline V and J ends were trimmed by 0 bases and 13 bases, with 22 bases remaining between them. There are 15 residues in the CDR3. The CDR3 DNA reads TGTGCCAGCAGCTTAGATCCCCGATGGGACTCCGGATCATACTTC. It encodes CASSLDPRWDSGSYF.

This clone came up once. The J gene is TRBJ2-3, the V gene TRBV4-1, with TRBD2 as a possible D gene (5 bases). CDR1 and CDR2 (germline): MGHRA, YSYEKL. Trimming left V 0 bases short and J 0 bases short, with 16 bases between. The CDR3 loop spans 18 amino acids. The CDR3 DNA reads as TGCGCCAGCAGCCAAGAACTAGTATACGCAGTCAGCACAGATACGCAGTATTTT. Amino acids: CASSQELVYAVSTDTQYF.